Presented here are 32 T cell receptor beta chains from one specimen sequenced in a study of blood T cell repertoires in COVID-19. Measured with immunoSEQ multiplex PCR; TCRdb has only the in-frame clones, and not every one. The sample includes about 220,000 clones, roughly 80% of them seen just once. The sample was peripheral blood. The receptors originated from a woman between 65 and 79 years old with acute or convalescent COVID-19.

This clone has a handful of counts. The chain links TRBV5-1 to TRBJ2-5, with 7 bases that match TRBD2. This CDR3 has 15 amino acids. V lost 3 bases to trimming and J lost 5 bases; unmatched junction nucleotides: 10. Germline CDR1 and CDR2: SGHRS and YFSETQ. Here the CDR3 DNA reads TGCGCCAGCAGCTGGAGCGGGGTGCTTGGGGAGACCCAGTACTTC. It translates to CASSWSGVLGETQYF.

J is TRBJ1-2 and V is TRBV28, with a weak D call TRBD1 (5 bases). The CDR3 runs to 14 residues. Between the trimmed V and J ends, which lost 7 bases and 8 bases, there was a span of 20 bases. Germline assignment: CDR1 MDHEN and CDR2 SYDVKM. The DNA of the CDR3 is TGTGCCAGCACCCGGCCCGGGCAGGGTCAAGGCTACACCTTC. Translated: CASTRPGQGQGYTF.

The V call is TRBV9, the J call TRBJ1-1; D uncertain. Germline V gene lookup returns CDR1 SGDLS and CDR2 YYNGEE. The CDR3 is 13 residues long. Trimming removed 2 bases from V and 1 base from J, with 6 bases in between. CDR3 DNA: TGTGCCAGCAGCGTGGCACAGAACACTGAAGCTTTCTTT. Translated: CASSVAQNTEAFF.

The chain is built from TRBV30 and TRBJ2-3; TRBD1 matches at 9 bases. V lost 0 bases, J lost 3 bases, and 4 bases stayed unmatched. CDR1 and CDR2 from the germline V gene are GTSNPN and SVGIG (reference sequence). CDR3 length: 15 residues. The CDR3 region is CAWSVDRGWTDTQYF. DNA of the CDR3: TGTGCCTGGAGTGTCGACAGGGGGTGGACAGATACGCAGTATTTT. Full variable domain (remainder filled in from reference TRBV30 and TRBJ2-3): SQTIHQWPATLVQPVGSPLSLECTVEGTSNPNLYWYRQAAGRGLQLLFYSVGIGQISSEVPQNLSASRPQDRQFILSSKKLLLSDSGFYLCAWSVDRGWTDTQYFGPGTRLTVL.

The chain joins TRBV30 to TRBJ1-5; D remains ambiguous. Germline CDR1 GTSNPN, CDR2 SVGIG (reference sequence). CDR3 size: 13 residues. V lost 0 bases and J lost 7, with 10 bases in between. CDR3 sequence reads: CAWSVAADQPQHF. The CDR3 nucleotides are TGTGCCTGGAGTGTGGCGGCAGACCAGCCCCAGCATTTT.

This rearrangement joins TRBV19 to TRBJ1-2, with 7 bases identical to TRBD1. The CDR3 has 14 residues. V shed 3 bases and J 1 base; nucleotides not matched to a gene: 2. Germline CDR1 is LNHDA and CDR2 is SQIVND (reference sequence). CDR3 in amino acids: CASSIPGGNYGYTF. CDR3 nucleotides: TGTGCCAGTAGTATCCCAGGGGGTAACTATGGCTACACCTTC.

V and J are TRBV2 and TRBJ2-1, with 7 nucleotides matching TRBD1. The length of the CDR3 is 16 residues. The V gene end was trimmed by 6 bases and the J gene end by 0 bases; junction bases not matched to a gene: 8. Germline loops: CDR1 SNHLY, CDR2 FYNNEI. The CDR3 nucleotides are TGTGCCAGCAGAAAGACAGGGCCAAGCTCCTACAATGAGCAGTTCTTC. Translation gives CASRKTGPSSYNEQFF.

The chain recombines TRBV3-1 (or the pseudogene TRBV3-2) with TRBJ2-3; 7 bases match TRBD2. Germline assignment: CDR1 LGHDT and CDR2 YNNKEL (reference sequence). This CDR3 is built from 14 residues. Trimming took 4 bases from V and 7 from J; bases not matched to a gene: 8. The chain's CDR3 is CASSLNVGGNTQYF. CDR3 nucleotide sequence: TGTGCCAGCAGCCTAAATGTCGGGGGGAATACGCAGTATTTT.

The V gene is TRBV3-1 (or the pseudogene TRBV3-2), the J gene TRBJ2-1; a possible D gene is TRBD1 (6 bases). The CDR3 is made up of 14 amino acids. The germline V gene encodes CDR1 LGHDT and CDR2 YNNKEL (reference sequence). V shed 3 bases and J shed 4 bases, with 10 bases lying between them. CDR3: CASSQWDNYNEQFF. For the CDR3, the DNA is TGTGCCAGCAGCCAGTGGGACAATTACAATGAGCAGTTCTTC.

This clone was counted a few times. This chain uses TRBV6-5 with TRBJ1-5; weak D call: TRBD1 (5 bases). The germline V gene encodes CDR1 MNHEY and CDR2 SVGAGI. Trimming pared 6 bases from V and 3 bases from J, leaving 12 bases between. This CDR3 has 14 amino acids. The chain's CDR3 is CASSRQIDNQPQHF. In DNA form, the CDR3 reads TGTGCCAGCAGCCGACAGATCGACAATCAGCCCCAGCATTTT.

The V gene is TRBV5-1, the J gene TRBJ2-2; 8 bases map to TRBD1. V dropped 3 bases and J dropped 6; count of bases not matched to a gene: 7. This CDR3 has 15 amino acids. Per the germline V gene, CDR1 is SGHRS and CDR2 is YFSETQ. The CDR3 coding sequence is TGCGCCAGCAGCTCAGCCGGACAGGGCGCCGGGGAGCTGTTTTTT. Protein product: CASSSAGQGAGELFF.

This clone was counted a few times. The V call is TRBV7-8, the J call TRBJ1-5, with TRBD1 identical over 7 bases. V shed 8 bases and J 3 bases; nucleotides not matched to a gene: 10. CDR3 length equals 15 residues. Germline V CDR1 and CDR2: SGHVS, FQNEAQ. CDR3 in DNA: TGTGCCAGCCGACAGGGTGCCCACATCAATCAGCCCCAGCATTTT. Amino acid sequence: CASRQGAHINQPQHF.

This sequence joins TRBV25-1 and TRBJ1-2; no clear D gene. This CDR3 region has 12 residues. V lost 3 bases, J lost 9 bases, and 11 bases lay in between. The V gene's germline CDR1 is MGHDK and CDR2 SYGVNS. The CDR3 DNA reads as TGTGCCAGCAGTGACGGTGCGTATCGCTACACCTTC. The encoded protein is CASSDGAYRYTF.

The gene calls are TRBV2 and TRBJ1-5; a possible D gene is TRBD1 (5 bases). The CDR3 is made up of 12 amino acids. Germline CDR1 is SNHLY and CDR2 is FYNNEI. Trimming took off 8 bases at V and 5 bases at J, with 10 bases between the two ends. CDR3 sequence reads: CASGGDDQPQHF. In DNA form, the CDR3 reads TGTGCCAGCGGCGGGGACGATCAGCCCCAGCATTTT.

The J gene is TRBJ2-7, the V gene TRBV21-1; the table assigns TRBD2, which was not confirmed against the DNA. TRBV21-1 is flagged as a pseudogene. The CDR3 is 17 amino acids. CDR3 sequence reads: CAISPGLFPESTYEQYV. CDR3 DNA sequence: TGTGCCATTTCACCGGGACTTTTTCCCGAAAGCACCTACGAGCAGTACGTC.

The chain has TRBV5-5 and TRBJ2-1; D gene ambiguous. The V end lost 3 bases, the J end lost 8 bases, and 9 bases lay between the germline ends. The CDR3 runs to 12 residues. Germline loops: CDR1 SGHKS, CDR2 YYEKEE (reference sequence). The CDR3 nucleotides are TGTGCCAGCAGCTCCCTACTGGATGAGCAGTTCTTC. This encodes CASSSLLDEQFF. Using reference TRBV5-5 and TRBJ2-1 for the parts outside the CDR3, the full variable domain is DAGVTQSPTHLIKTRGQQVTLRCSPISGHKSVSWYQQVLGQGPQFIFQYYEKEERGRGNFPDRFSARQFPNYSSELNVNALLLGDSALYLCASSSLLDEQFFGPGTRLTVL.

V usage is TRBV14 and J usage is TRBJ2-5, with 9 bases fitting TRBD2. V was pared by 4 bases and J by 1 base, with 7 bases of the junction left unmatched. This CDR3 comprises 16 residues. The germline V gene has CDR1 SGHDN and CDR2 FVKESK. Here the CDR3 reads CASSLTAGGFQETQYF. As DNA, the CDR3 is TGTGCCAGCAGCCTAACAGCGGGGGGCTTCCAAGAGACCCAGTACTTC.

This chain links TRBV3-1 (or the pseudogene TRBV3-2) with TRBJ1-4; TRBD1 might be the D (5 bases). Per germline, CDR1 LGHDT and CDR2 YNNKEL (reference sequence). The V gene lost 4 bases and the J gene lost 6 bases, with 15 bases spanning the gap. This CDR3 spans 15 amino acids. As DNA, the CDR3 is TGTGCCAGCAGCCTCTACTTGTGGGGGGATGAAAAACTGTTTTTT. The encoded protein is CASSLYLWGDEKLFF.

This rearrangement joins TRBV24-1 to TRBJ2-3; D unclear. The CDR3 spans 14 residues. V lost 4 bases, J lost 0 bases, and 7 bases lay in between. CDR1 is KGHDR, CDR2 SFDVKD, per germline. The CDR3 spells CATSEVGSTDTQYF. The CDR3 DNA reads as TGTGCCACCAGTGAGGTTGGCAGCACAGATACGCAGTATTTT.

This clone has only one observation. The chain employs TRBV30 and TRBJ1-4; D is uncertain. The CDR3 is 14 residues long. Germline V CDR1 and CDR2: GTSNPN, SVGIG (reference sequence). Trimming removed 1 base from V and 6 bases from J, with 12 bases in between. The CDR3 loop reads CAWSGNSEDEKLFF. CDR3 in DNA: TGTGCCTGGAGTGGAAACAGTGAAGATGAAAAACTGTTTTTT.

The V call is TRBV7-8, the J call TRBJ2-5; TRBD1 might be the D (6 bases). V dropped 5 bases and J dropped 5 bases, with 18 bases sitting between them. The CDR3 loop spans 15 amino acids. Germline V CDR1 and CDR2: SGHVS, FQNEAQ. The CDR3 loop reads CASSVSTGFPETQYF. The CDR3 DNA reads as TGTGCCAGCAGCGTATCAACAGGGTTCCCGGAGACCCAGTACTTC.

This chain uses TRBV7-2 with TRBJ2-1; the D gene is possibly TRBD2 (5 bases). V lost 5 bases and J 0 bases, leaving 11 bases between the germline ends. Germline CDR1 reads SGHTA; CDR2 reads FQGNSA. The CDR3 is 15 residues long. CDR3 DNA: TGTGCCAGCAGCCCGGGGTTGAGCTCCTACAATGAGCAGTTCTTC. Translated: CASSPGLSSYNEQFF.

The chain combines TRBV7-6 with TRBJ2-3, with 13 positions matching TRBD2. Trimming removed 8 bases from V and 2 bases from J; junction bases left unmatched: 7. This CDR3 is 16 amino acids long. Germline values: CDR1 SGHVS, CDR2 FNYEAQ. CDR3 DNA sequence: TGTGCCAGCTGCCGACTAGCGGGGGGCGTCACAGATACGCAGTATTTT. Protein product: CASCRLAGGVTDTQYF.

The chain employs TRBV4-2 and TRBJ2-7; the match to TRBD2 covers 7 bases. The CDR3 contains 15 residues. The V segment lost 4 bases and the J segment 3 bases; nucleotides outside the gene matches: 9. CDR1 and CDR2 (germline): LGHNA, YNFKEQ. The chain's CDR3 is CASSRTGGSDYEQYF. DNA for the CDR3: TGTGCCAGCAGCCGGACGGGAGGTTCAGACTACGAGCAGTACTTC.

The rearrangement joins TRBV5-4 to TRBJ2-5; perhaps TRBD1 as D (5 bases). The CDR3 covers 14 residues. Trimming took 0 bases from V and 4 from J, leaving 10 bases between them. Germline assignment: CDR1 SGHNT and CDR2 YYREEE (reference sequence). CDR3 amino acids: CASSLGQSVETQYF. The CDR3 DNA reads as TGTGCCAGCAGCTTGGGACAGTCCGTAGAGACCCAGTACTTC.

V usage is TRBV6-2 or TRBV6-3 and J usage is TRBJ2-5; TRBD2 matches at 12 bases. V dropped 5 bases and J dropped 5; count of bases not matched to a gene: 15. The CDR3 sequence is 18 residues long. CDR1 and CDR2 from the germline V gene are MNHEY and SVGEGT. CDR3 protein: CASSPPRLAGGPWETQYF. DNA of the CDR3: TGTGCCAGCAGTCCCCCGAGGCTAGCGGGGGGGCCGTGGGAGACCCAGTACTTC.

As DNA, the CDR3 is TGTGCCTGGAGTCAAGGAGACTACAATGAGCAGTTCTTC. Translation gives CAWSQGDYNEQFF. The V and J genes are TRBV30 and TRBJ2-1; no clear D gene. CDR1 and CDR2 (germline): GTSNPN, SVGIG (reference sequence). The CDR3 is made up of 13 amino acids. Trimming took 2 bases from V and 3 from J, leaving 8 bases between them.

This chain uses TRBV5-5 with TRBJ2-7; TRBD2 agrees at 10 bases. Losses at the gene ends were 4 bases for V and 1 base for J; bases not matched to a gene: 2. The CDR3 spans 14 residues. Germline loops: CDR1 SGHKS, CDR2 YYEKEE (reference sequence). The CDR3 region has the DNA TGTGCCAGCAGCCGGACTAGCGGTTCCTACGAGCAGTACTTC. Amino acid sequence: CASSRTSGSYEQYF.

The J gene is TRBJ2-2, the V gene TRBV7-9, with TRBD2 matching over 7 bases. V shed 4 bases and J 5 bases; nucleotides not matched to a gene: 10. The CDR3 totals 16 residues. Germline-derived CDR1 and CDR2 are SEHNR and FQNEAQ (reference sequence). The CDR3 DNA follows: TGTGCCAGCAGCTCCGTACTAGGACTAGGGACCGGGGAGCTGTTTTTT. The encoded protein is CASSSVLGLGTGELFF.

This clone has only one observation. V gene TRBV10-1 combines with J gene TRBJ2-1, with 12 bases identical to TRBD2. J lost 6 bases, V lost 3 bases, and 6 bases had no gene match. The CDR3 spans 16 residues. The germline V gene encodes CDR1 WNHNN and CDR2 SYGVQD (reference sequence). The CDR3 region is CASSEYLAGGLNEQFF. The CDR3 DNA reads as TGCGCCAGCAGTGAATACCTAGCGGGGGGGCTCAATGAGCAGTTCTTC.

The chain combines TRBV5-6 with TRBJ2-5; D unresolved. This CDR3 is 15 amino acids long. Per germline, CDR1 SGHDT and CDR2 YYEEEE. Trimming stripped 2 bases from V and 1 base from J, with 12 bases between. DNA for the CDR3: TGTGCCAGCAGCTTCCTCCGACTGATCCAAGAGACCCAGTACTTC. This translates into CASSFLRLIQETQYF.

The chain carries TRBV6-6 and TRBJ1-2; tentative D call: TRBD1 (6 bases). This CDR3 is 15 amino acids long. Per germline, CDR1 MNHNY and CDR2 SVGAGI (reference sequence). V gave up 3 bases and J gave up 6 bases, with 17 bases separating them. CDR3 protein: CASSYSQGRRDGYTF. In nucleotides, the CDR3 is TGTGCCAGCAGTTATTCTCAGGGGCGGCGCGATGGCTACACCTTC.